This T cell receptor beta chain derives from a study of blood T cell repertoires in COVID-19. Study background: Researchers got acute and convalescent COVID-19 samples from the United States, Italy and Spain.

The trim removed 0 bases at V and 3 bases at J, leaving 0 bases unmatched. Germline V CDR1 and CDR2: SGDLS, YYNGEE. There are 14 residues in the CDR3. Sequenced by immunoSEQ multiplex PCR; TCRdb stores in-frame clones only, minus some. The data contain about 160,000 clones, approximately 92% of them seen just once; the ten biggest clones take up about 5%. The sample was peripheral blood. The chain couples TRBV9 to TRBJ1-2; 9 bases line up with TRBD1. This receptor was obtained from a woman aged 50 to 60 with acute or convalescent COVID-19. The CDR3 DNA follows: TGTGCCAGCAGCGTAGGACAGGGGGACTATGGCTACACCTTC. Residues: CASSVGQGDYGYTF. The whole variable domain, filled in from reference TRBV9 and TRBJ1-2, reads DSGVTQTPKHLITATGQRVTLRCSPRSGDLSVYWYQQSLDQGLQFLIQYYNGEERAKGNILERFSAQQFPDLHSELNLSSLELGDSALYFCASSVGQGDYGYTFGSGTRLTVV.